The 7 T cell receptor beta chains below all came from one sample that was sequenced in a study of response to subunit inactivated influenza vaccine. MiXCR, run by TCRdb on the RT-PCR reads, gives a single entry per CDR3 protein. The sample includes approximately 730,000 distinct CDR3 sequences, approximately 15% of them seen just once. Sequenced material: PBMCs from blood, taken 14 days before vaccination. These receptors were obtained from a man aged 45-65 years who received an inactivated influenza vaccine.

This clonotype was seen a few times. The chain has TRBV30 and TRBJ1-5; D is unclear. The germline V gene encodes CDR1 GTSNPN and CDR2 SVGIG (reference sequence). The CDR3 extends over 11 amino acids. CDR3 in amino acids: CASGANQPQHF. CDR3 nucleotides: TGTGCTTCGGGAGCGAATCAGCCCCAGCATTTT.

This rearrangement joins TRBV4-1 to TRBJ2-5; 10 nucleotides match TRBD2. J lost 5 bases, V lost 4 bases, and 10 bases had no gene match. Germline CDR1 and CDR2: MGHRA and YSYEKL. The length of the CDR3 is 16 residues. The CDR3 reads CASSPASGGEGETQYF. The CDR3 nucleotides read TGCGCCAGCAGCCCGGCTAGCGGGGGCGAGGGGGAGACCCAGTACTTC.

This clonotype was counted a few times. The chain combines TRBV5-1 with TRBJ2-7, with 7 bases that match TRBD1. Trimming at V came to 1 base and at J to 0 bases, leaving 4 bases not matched to a gene. CDR3 length: 15 residues. Per germline, CDR1 SGHRS and CDR2 YFSETQ. The CDR3 DNA reads as TGCGCCAGCAGCTTGAGGGGACAGAGCTCCTACGAGCAGTACTTC. Amino acid sequence: CASSLRGQSSYEQYF.

In this sample, this clonotype turned up a few times. The V and J genes are TRBV18 and TRBJ1-3; 11 bases align to TRBD1. Germline CDR1 is KGHSH and CDR2 is LQKENI. The CDR3 has 18 residues. V was clipped by 0 bases and J by 4 bases; unmatched bases: 8. The CDR3 coding sequence is TGTGCCAGCTCACCACCGGGACAGGGGGTCGCAGGAGGAAACACCATATATTTT. It specifies CASSPPGQGVAGGNTIYF.

V gene TRBV7-3 combines with J gene TRBJ2-2; D is unresolved. Trimming removed 5 bases from V and 6 bases from J, with 13 bases in between. CDR1 and CDR2 (germline): SGHTA, FQGTGA. This CDR3 region has 14 residues. The CDR3 reads CASSPVPGSGELFF. The CDR3 coding sequence is TGTGCCAGCAGCCCCGTTCCCGGGTCCGGGGAGCTGTTTTTT.

This clonotype was counted between two and nine times. V usage is TRBV5-1 and J usage is TRBJ2-5; 8 nucleotides agree with TRBD2. The CDR3 is 14 amino acids. The V gene end was trimmed by 4 bases and the J gene end by 2 bases; junction bases not matched to a gene: 4. Germline V lookup: CDR1 SGHRS, CDR2 YFSETQ. The CDR3 nucleotides are TGCGCCAGCAGCCACACTAGCGGACAAGAGACCCAGTACTTC. Amino acid sequence: CASSHTSGQETQYF. Complete variable domain (other parts from reference TRBV5-1 and TRBJ2-5): KAGVTQTPRYLIKTRGQQVTLSCSPISGHRSVSWYQQTPGQGLQFLFEYFSETQRNKGNFPGRFSGRQFSNSRSEMNVSTLELGDSALYLCASSHTSGQETQYFGPGTRLLVL.

This clonotype was recorded a few times. The chain recombines TRBV3-1 with TRBJ2-7; D is undetermined. Germline-derived CDR1 and CDR2 are LGHDT and YNNKEL (reference sequence). Trimming cost V 0 bases and J 0 bases, with 6 bases left between them. The CDR3 contains 14 residues. The chain's CDR3 is CASSQERLSYEQYF. CDR3 DNA sequence: TGTGCCAGCAGCCAAGAACGGCTCTCCTACGAGCAGTACTTC.